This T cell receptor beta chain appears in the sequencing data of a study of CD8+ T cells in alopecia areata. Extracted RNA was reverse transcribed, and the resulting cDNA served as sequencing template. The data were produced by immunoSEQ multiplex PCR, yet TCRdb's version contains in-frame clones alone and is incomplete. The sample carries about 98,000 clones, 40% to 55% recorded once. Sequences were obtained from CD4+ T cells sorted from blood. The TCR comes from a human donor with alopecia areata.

CDR3 in amino acids: CAWSRDTNSPLHF. The CDR3 nucleotides are TGTGCCTGGAGTAGGGACACTAATTCACCCCTCCACTTT. The chain has TRBV30 and TRBJ1-6; tentative D call: TRBD1 (6 bases). This CDR3 spans 13 amino acids. Deletions cut 2 bases from V and 6 bases from J, with 8 bases between. CDR1 and CDR2 from the germline V gene are GTSNPN and SVGIG (reference sequence).